Presented here are 15 T cell receptor beta chains from one specimen sequenced in a study of T-cell reconstitution after alpha-beta-depleted transplantation in children. The TCRbeta library incorporated unique molecular identifiers. MiXCR, applied by TCRdb to the PCR reads, yields one record per CDR3 protein. The sample includes 90,000 to 150,000 distinct CDR3 sequences, around 23% of them seen just once. Sequenced material: PBMCs, mostly from graft donor cells, taken 180 days after TCRalphabeta/CD19-depleted stem cell transplant. All receptors derive from a male patient between 2 and 10 years old who had a stem cell transplant for chronic granulomatous disease, so the T cells may come from the graft donor.

This clonotype was picked up many times. The chain recombines TRBV5-1 with TRBJ2-2; TRBD1 is a possible D gene (5 bases). V shed 3 bases and J shed 3 bases, with 12 bases lying between them. The CDR3 loop spans 15 amino acids. In germline, CDR1 is SGHRS, CDR2 YFSETQ. CDR3: CASSSMGRDTGELFF. DNA for the CDR3: TGCGCCAGCAGCTCAATGGGCAGGGACACCGGGGAGCTGTTTTTT.

This chain connects TRBV30 to TRBJ2-1; D call uncertain. CDR1 is GTSNPN, CDR2 SVGIG, per germline (reference sequence). The V end lost 4 bases, the J end lost 0 bases, and 10 bases lay between the germline ends. The CDR3 loop spans 14 amino acids. This chain's CDR3 is CAWIGTGSYNEQFF. CDR3 bases: TGTGCCTGGATAGGCACCGGCTCCTACAATGAGCAGTTCTTC.

V gene TRBV18 combines with J gene TRBJ1-2; D may be TRBD1 (5 bases). The CDR3 runs 12 residues. The germline CDR1 and CDR2 sequences are KGHSH and LQKENI. V was trimmed by 3 bases and J by 7 bases, leaving 9 bases between them. The CDR3 loop reads CASSPGRVGYTF. The CDR3 DNA follows: TGTGCCAGCTCACCGGGCAGGGTTGGCTACACCTTC.

This clonotype has a count of ten or more. The V gene is TRBV19, the J gene TRBJ2-3, with TRBD2 as a possible D gene (7 bases). The germline CDR1 and CDR2 sequences are LNHDA and SQIVND (reference sequence). The CDR3 sequence is 17 residues long. Trimming took 3 bases from V and 2 from J, leaving 18 bases between them. The CDR3 is CASSIARGGSSTDTQYF. The CDR3 DNA reads as TGTGCCAGTAGTATTGCCCGCGGGGGCTCTTCCACAGATACGCAGTATTTT.

This clonotype appeared many times. V usage is TRBV12-3 or TRBV12-4 and J usage is TRBJ2-3, with D possibly matching TRBD2 (6 bases). CDR3 size: 17 residues. The V end lost 1 base, the J end lost 4 bases, and 18 bases lay between the germline ends. Written as DNA, the CDR3 is TGTGCCAGCAGTTTAGAAATAGGCGGGGCGAGATCAGATACGCAGTATTTT. Translating it yields CASSLEIGGARSDTQYF.

The chain joins TRBV20-1 to TRBJ1-4, with 9 positions matching TRBD1. Germline loops: CDR1 DFQATT, CDR2 SNEGSKA (reference sequence). This CDR3 contains 15 residues. V shed 5 bases and J 8 bases; nucleotides not matched to a gene: 12. The CDR3 region is CSAHGPGQGREKLFF. The CDR3 DNA reads TGCAGTGCTCATGGACCGGGACAGGGACGAGAAAAACTGTTTTTT.

This clonotype was seen at least ten times. V is TRBV20-1 and J is TRBJ2-1; D is unclear. The CDR3 runs 16 residues. CDR1 and CDR2 from the germline V gene are DFQATT and SNEGSKA (reference sequence). V was trimmed by 5 bases and J by 0 bases, leaving 17 bases between them. The CDR3 loop reads CSAPKLRVTSYNEQFF. The CDR3 region has the DNA TGCAGTGCTCCTAAGCTCCGGGTTACCTCCTACAATGAGCAGTTCTTC.

The V gene is TRBV20-1, the J gene TRBJ2-1; TRBD1 is a possible D gene (6 bases). Trimming took off 6 bases at V and 7 bases at J, with 13 bases between the two ends. CDR1 and CDR2 (germline): DFQATT, SNEGSKA (reference sequence). The CDR3 runs 12 residues. The CDR3 nucleotides are TGCAGTGCCTATGACAGGAATAATGAGCAGTTCTTC. Protein product: CSAYDRNNEQFF.

This rearrangement joins TRBV7-9 to TRBJ2-3, with 7 nucleotides matching TRBD2. V was pared by 3 bases and J by 2 bases, with 11 bases of the junction left unmatched. This CDR3 spans 17 amino acids. CDR1 SEHNR and CDR2 FQNEAQ come from the germline V gene (reference sequence). For the CDR3, the DNA is TGTGCCAGCAGCTTCCCTAACAGCGGGATGAACACAGATACGCAGTATTTT. This translates into CASSFPNSGMNTDTQYF.

This clonotype was detected ten times or more. The chain employs TRBV5-1 and TRBJ2-3; tentatively, D is TRBD2 (6 bases). The CDR3 consists of 15 residues. Trimming shortened V by 5 bases and J by 4 bases, and 17 bases separated the two germline ends. CDR1 and CDR2 (germline): SGHRS, YFSETQ. The CDR3 nucleotides are TGCGCCAGCAGGAACCGACTAGGAGAGGCAGATACGCAGTATTTT. Translating gives CASRNRLGEADTQYF.

The chain has TRBV10-3 and TRBJ2-7; D is unclear. Trimming removed 0 bases at V and 4 bases at J, with 16 bases between. Looked up from germline, CDR1 is ENHRY and CDR2 is SYGVKD. The CDR3 covers 16 residues. For the CDR3, the DNA is TGTGCCATCAGTGAGTCAACAGTGAGTTGGGGTTACGAGCAGTACTTC. Translation gives CAISESTVSWGYEQYF.

V and J are TRBV29-1 and TRBJ1-2, with 7 bases identical to TRBD1. The CDR3 is 16 amino acids. The germline V gene has CDR1 SQVTM and CDR2 ANQGSEA. The V segment lost 6 bases and the J segment 1 base; nucleotides outside the gene matches: 14. The CDR3 nucleotides are TGCAGCGTATTTCTTTCGAACAGGGGCCATAACTATGGCTACACCTTC. Its protein is CSVFLSNRGHNYGYTF.

This clonotype was picked up many times. The chain joins TRBV6-2 or TRBV6-3 to TRBJ2-2, with 7 bases matching TRBD2. V trimming: 2 bases; J trimming: 4 bases; junction bases outside the gene matches: 7. Germline lookup yields CDR1 MNHEY and CDR2 SVGEGT. The CDR3 has 16 amino acids. The CDR3 sequence is CASSYSWREITGELFF. Here the CDR3 DNA reads TGTGCCAGCAGTTACAGTTGGCGGGAGATCACCGGGGAGCTGTTTTTT.

This clonotype was seen more than once but under ten times. The V and J genes are TRBV20-1 and TRBJ2-7; tentatively, D is TRBD1 (7 bases). This CDR3 is built from 16 residues. Looked up from germline, CDR1 is DFQATT and CDR2 is SNEGSKA (reference sequence). Trimming pared 6 bases from V and 4 bases from J, leaving 25 bases between. The CDR3 spells CSAQGEAGTREYEQYF. CDR3 nucleotide sequence: TGCAGTGCCCAGGGGGAGGCCGGGACAAGGGAGTACGAGCAGTACTTC.

About this clonotype itself: This may be a read error: a much more frequent sequence differs by one nucleotide. The V and J genes are TRBV20-1 and TRBJ2-7; TRBD2 agrees at 8 bases. The CDR3 runs 14 residues. CDR1 and CDR2 (germline): DFQATT, SNEGSKA (reference sequence). The J segment lost 6 bases and the V segment lost 6 bases, leaving 13 bases of the junction unmatched. Here the CDR3 reads CSATLAEPPCEQYF. The CDR3 region has the DNA TGCAGTGCCACACTAGCGGAGCCCCCCTGCGAGCAGTACTTC.